These 13 T cell receptor beta chains came from one sample sequenced in a study of cytomegalovirus exposure and HLA in healthy donors. In the PCR, 60 Vbeta and 13 Jbeta primers were used. TCRdb's table, derived via immunoSEQ multiplex PCR, lists solely in-frame clones and lacks some. The sample has a few hundred thousand clones; about four fifths are singletons. Specimen: PBMCs. The receptors come from a middle-aged woman in good health and CMV-seropositive.

The gene calls are TRBV19 and TRBJ1-5, with a weak D call TRBD1 (6 bases). Germline loops: CDR1 LNHDA, CDR2 SQIVND (reference sequence). CDR3 length: 16 amino acids. V lost 6 bases and J 3 bases, leaving 18 bases between the germline ends. The CDR3: CASSSLGDTNNQPQHF. The CDR3 coding sequence is TGTGCCAGTAGCTCACTCGGGGACACCAACAATCAGCCCCAGCATTTT.

The rearrangement joins TRBV9 to TRBJ2-5; 14 nucleotides align to TRBD2. CDR1 SGDLS and CDR2 YYNGEE come from the germline V gene. The CDR3 sequence is 16 residues long. Germline trimming cut 3 bases from V and 2 bases from J; bases unmatched to any gene: 3. The CDR3 here is CASSEGTSGRQETQYF. CDR3 sequence (DNA): TGTGCCAGCAGCGAGGGGACTAGCGGGAGACAAGAGACCCAGTACTTC.

The gene calls are TRBV7-2 and TRBJ2-3; 9 bases match TRBD1. Trimming removed 3 bases from V and 2 bases from J; junction bases left unmatched: 6. This CDR3 has 16 amino acids. From germline, CDR1 is SGHTA and CDR2 FQGNSA. CDR3 nucleotides: TGTGCCAGCAGCTTCCGGGACAGGGCCTACACAGATACGCAGTATTTT. Amino acids: CASSFRDRAYTDTQYF.

This chain connects TRBV28 to TRBJ2-1; 9 bases are a match to TRBD1. CDR1 is MDHEN, CDR2 SYDVKM, per germline. The CDR3 is 14 amino acids. The ends lost 2 bases at V and 7 bases at J; junction bases unmatched: 3. CDR3 DNA sequence: TGTGCCAGCAGTTTAGGGACAGGGCGGAATGAGCAGTTCTTC. Translating it yields CASSLGTGRNEQFF.

This sequence joins TRBV5-4 and TRBJ2-1, with 9 bases matching TRBD2. V lost 4 bases, J lost 4 bases, and 3 bases stayed unmatched. The CDR3 totals 14 residues. Germline values: CDR1 SGHNT, CDR2 YYREEE (reference sequence). The CDR3 sequence: CASSRSGGYNEQFF. The CDR3, as DNA: TGTGCCAGCAGCAGGAGCGGGGGGTACAATGAGCAGTTCTTC. Using reference TRBV5-4 and TRBJ2-1 for the parts outside the CDR3, the full variable domain is ETGVTQSPTHLIKTRGQQVTLRCSSQSGHNTVSWYQQALGQGPQFIFQYYREEENGRGNFPPRFSGLQFPNYSSELNVNALELDDSALYLCASSRSGGYNEQFFGPGTRLTVL.

V gene TRBV5-6 combines with J gene TRBJ2-7; D not resolved. This CDR3 contains 14 residues. CDR1 and CDR2 from the germline V gene are SGHDT and YYEEEE. V gave up 0 bases and J gave up 0 bases, with 7 bases separating them. CDR3 in amino acids: CASSLGQVSYEQYF. CDR3 bases: TGTGCCAGCAGCTTGGGCCAGGTCTCCTACGAGCAGTACTTC.

J is TRBJ2-7 and V is TRBV27; 7 positions agree with TRBD1. V shed 4 bases and J 4 bases; nucleotides not matched to a gene: 4. The CDR3 is 13 amino acids. Per germline, CDR1 MNHEY and CDR2 SMNVEV (reference sequence). The CDR3 DNA reads TGTGCCAGCAGTTCGGGACAGACGTACGAGCAGTACTTC. Encoded protein: CASSSGQTYEQYF.

The chain couples TRBV2 to TRBJ1-1, with D maybe TRBD1 (5 bases). Trimming took off 6 bases at V and 11 bases at J, with 13 bases between the two ends. The CDR3 has 11 amino acids. The germline V gene encodes CDR1 SNHLY and CDR2 FYNNEI. The CDR3 DNA follows: TGTGCCAGCAGGGGGCCGGCGGCGGCTTTCTTT. Translating it yields CASRGPAAAFF.

The chain employs TRBV12-2 and TRBJ2-7; the tabulated D call, TRBD1, remains unverified against the DNA. TRBV12-2 is termed a pseudogene. The CDR3 is 14 residues long. This chain's CDR3 is CASRIPQGAYEQYF. As DNA, the CDR3 is TGTGCAAGTCGCATACCGCAGGGGGCCTACGAGCAGTACTTC.

This clone was recorded only once. This chain connects TRBV5-1 to TRBJ2-1, with 8 bases aligning to TRBD2. The CDR3 is 16 amino acids. Germline-derived CDR1 and CDR2 are SGHRS and YFSETQ. Unmatched junction bases numbered 4, after V lost 1 base and J lost 1 base. The CDR3 spells CASSLKRERSYNEQFF. In DNA form, the CDR3 reads TGCGCCAGCAGCTTGAAGCGGGAGCGGTCCTACAATGAGCAGTTCTTC.

The J gene is TRBJ2-1, the V gene TRBV7-3; 8 bases line up with TRBD1. Germline CDR1 reads SGHTA; CDR2 reads FQGTGA. The CDR3 has 14 amino acids. V gave up 5 bases and J gave up 9 bases; unmatched junction bases: 9. CDR3 protein: CASSNPGGGGEQFF. The CDR3 DNA reads TGTGCCAGCAGCAATCCAGGGGGCGGCGGTGAGCAGTTCTTC.

This chain links TRBV19 with TRBJ2-1, with a possible D match to TRBD2 (5 bases). Germline V gene sequence: CDR1 LNHDA, CDR2 SQIVND (reference sequence). CDR3 length: 15 amino acids. Trimming removed 10 bases at V and 3 bases at J, with 19 bases between. The CDR3 nucleotides are TGTGCCACCGCTAAGGAGGAGGCCATCTACAATGAGCAGTTCTTC. This translates into CATAKEEAIYNEQFF.

Of note for this clone: Other nucleotide sequences from this sample produce the same CDR3. The V call is TRBV19, the J call TRBJ1-1; D gene ambiguous. Trimming removed 1 base from V and 1 base from J, with 4 bases in between. Germline V gives CDR1 LNHDA, CDR2 SQIVND (reference sequence). The CDR3 spans 13 residues. CDR3 DNA sequence: TGTGCCAGTAGTATAGTCAGGAACACTGAAGCTTTCTTT. Its protein is CASSIVRNTEAFF.